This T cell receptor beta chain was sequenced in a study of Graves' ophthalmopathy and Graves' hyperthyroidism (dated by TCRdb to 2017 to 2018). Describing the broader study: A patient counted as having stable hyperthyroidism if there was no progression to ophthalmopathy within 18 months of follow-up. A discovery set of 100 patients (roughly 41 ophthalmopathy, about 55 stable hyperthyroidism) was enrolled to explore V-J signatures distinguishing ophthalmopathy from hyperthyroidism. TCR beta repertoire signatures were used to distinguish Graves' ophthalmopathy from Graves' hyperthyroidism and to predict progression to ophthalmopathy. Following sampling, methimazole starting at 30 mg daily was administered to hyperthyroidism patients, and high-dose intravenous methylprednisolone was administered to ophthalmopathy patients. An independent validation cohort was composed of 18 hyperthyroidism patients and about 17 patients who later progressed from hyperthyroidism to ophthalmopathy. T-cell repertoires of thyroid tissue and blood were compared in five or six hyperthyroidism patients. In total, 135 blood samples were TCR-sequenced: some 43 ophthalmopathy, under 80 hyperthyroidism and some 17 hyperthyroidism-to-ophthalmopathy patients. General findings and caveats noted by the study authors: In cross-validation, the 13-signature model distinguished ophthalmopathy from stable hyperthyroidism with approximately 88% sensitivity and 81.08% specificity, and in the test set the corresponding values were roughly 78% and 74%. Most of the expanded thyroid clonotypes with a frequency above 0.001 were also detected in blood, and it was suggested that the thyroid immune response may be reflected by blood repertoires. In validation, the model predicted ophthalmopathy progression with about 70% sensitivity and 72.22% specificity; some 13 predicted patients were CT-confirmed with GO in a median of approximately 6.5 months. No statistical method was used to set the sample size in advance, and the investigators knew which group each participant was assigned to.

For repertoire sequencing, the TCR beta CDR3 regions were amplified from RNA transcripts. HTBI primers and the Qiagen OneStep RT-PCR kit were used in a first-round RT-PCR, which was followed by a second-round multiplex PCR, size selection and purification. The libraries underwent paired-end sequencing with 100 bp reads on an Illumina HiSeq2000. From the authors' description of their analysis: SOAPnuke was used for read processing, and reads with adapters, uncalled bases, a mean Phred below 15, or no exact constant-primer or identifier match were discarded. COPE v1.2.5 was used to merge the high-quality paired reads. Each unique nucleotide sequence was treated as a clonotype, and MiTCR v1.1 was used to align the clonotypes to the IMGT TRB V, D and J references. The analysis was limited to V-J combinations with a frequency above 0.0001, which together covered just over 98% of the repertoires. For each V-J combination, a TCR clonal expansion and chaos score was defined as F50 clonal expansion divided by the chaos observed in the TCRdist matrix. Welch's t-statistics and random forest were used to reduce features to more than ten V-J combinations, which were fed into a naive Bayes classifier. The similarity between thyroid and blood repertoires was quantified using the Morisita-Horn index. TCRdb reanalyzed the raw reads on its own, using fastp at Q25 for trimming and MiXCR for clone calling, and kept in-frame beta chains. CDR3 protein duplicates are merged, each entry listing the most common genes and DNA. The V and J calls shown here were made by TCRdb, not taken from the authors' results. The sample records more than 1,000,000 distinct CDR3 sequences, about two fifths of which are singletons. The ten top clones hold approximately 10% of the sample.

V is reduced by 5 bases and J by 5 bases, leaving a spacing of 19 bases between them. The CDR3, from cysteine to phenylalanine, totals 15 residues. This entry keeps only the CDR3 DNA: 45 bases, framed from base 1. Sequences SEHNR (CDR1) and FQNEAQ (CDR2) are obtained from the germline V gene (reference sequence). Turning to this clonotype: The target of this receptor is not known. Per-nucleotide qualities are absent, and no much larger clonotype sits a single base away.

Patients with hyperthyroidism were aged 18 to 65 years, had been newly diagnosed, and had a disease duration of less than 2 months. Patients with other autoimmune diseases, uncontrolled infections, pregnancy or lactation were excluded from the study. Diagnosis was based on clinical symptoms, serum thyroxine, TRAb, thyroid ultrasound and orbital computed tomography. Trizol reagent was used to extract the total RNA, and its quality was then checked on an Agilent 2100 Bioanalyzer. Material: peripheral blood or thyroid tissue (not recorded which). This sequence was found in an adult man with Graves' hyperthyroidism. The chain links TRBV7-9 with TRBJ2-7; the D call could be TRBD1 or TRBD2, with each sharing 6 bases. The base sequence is TGTGCCAGCAGCCAAGGTCCGGGGGCAGCCGACGAGCAGTACTTC. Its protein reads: CASSQGPGAADEQYF. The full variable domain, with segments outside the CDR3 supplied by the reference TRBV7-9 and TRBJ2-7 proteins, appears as DTGVSQNPRHKITKRGQNVTFRCDPISEHNRLYWYRQTLGQGPEFLTYFQNEAQLEKSRLLSDRFSAERPKGSFSTLEIQRTEQGDSAMYLCASSQGPGAADEQYFGPGTRLTVT.